Listed here are 30 T cell receptor beta chains from one sample, sequenced in a study of cytomegalovirus exposure and HLA in healthy donors. PCR used 60 Vbeta primers and 13 Jbeta primers. Here immunoSEQ multiplex PCR was the method, and the copy in TCRdb shows in-frame clones only, minus some. The record lists 50,000 to 70,000 clones, of which the ten most abundant hold about 10%. The sequenced sample was PBMCs. The receptors were sampled from a man aged 45-65 years in good health and CMV-seropositive.

The chain joins TRBV2 to TRBJ2-7; 9 bases line up with TRBD1. The CDR3 has 15 residues. J was trimmed by 5 bases and V by 3 bases; bases with no gene match: 8. Germline V gene data show CDR1 as SNHLY and CDR2 as FYNNEI. The CDR3 loop is CASSDRGTGRNEQYF. The CDR3 region has the DNA TGTGCCAGCAGTGACCGCGGGACAGGGAGAAACGAGCAGTACTTC.

DNA of the CDR3: TGCGCCAGCAGTGAAGTGGGACTAGCGTCGGGCTCCTACGAGCAGTACTTC. It is translated as CASSEVGLASGSYEQYF. This chain uses TRBV10-2 with TRBJ2-7; 10 nucleotides agree with TRBD2. V was clipped by 3 bases and J by 0 bases; unmatched bases: 8. The length of the CDR3 is 17 residues. Germline lookup yields CDR1 WSHSY and CDR2 SAAADI.

This sequence joins TRBV5-6 and TRBJ2-7; TRBD1 might be the D (5 bases). Per the germline V gene, CDR1 is SGHDT and CDR2 is YYEEEE. V shed 0 bases and J shed 6 bases, with 16 bases lying between them. The CDR3 has 15 residues. DNA for the CDR3: TGTGCCAGCAGCTTGGTGGGGCAGGGCGGTCCCGAGCAGTACTTC. Its protein is CASSLVGQGGPEQYF.

The chain is built from TRBV28 and TRBJ1-5, with 7 bases fitting TRBD1. The ends lost 6 bases at V and 0 bases at J; junction bases unmatched: 5. Germline V gene lookup returns CDR1 MDHEN and CDR2 SYDVKM. The CDR3 contains 15 residues. CDR3 residues: CASRGDSHSNQPQHF. CDR3 DNA sequence: TGTGCCAGCAGAGGGGACAGCCATAGCAATCAGCCCCAGCATTTT. The variable domain in full, completed from reference TRBV28 and TRBJ1-5, reads DVKVTQSSRYLVKRTGEKVFLECVQDMDHENMFWYRQDPGLGLRLIYFSYDVKMKEKGDIPEGYSVSREKKERFSLILESASTNQTSMYLCASRGDSHSNQPQHFGDGTRLSIL.

The genes are TRBV9 and TRBJ2-7, with D possibly matching TRBD2 (7 bases). CDR3 length: 14 amino acids. Between the trimmed V and J ends, which lost 3 bases and 4 bases, there was a span of 14 bases. Germline CDR1 SGDLS, CDR2 YYNGEE. CDR3 nucleotides: TGTGCCAGCAGCGGGGGGGGGCTCCTTTACGAGCAGTACTTC. It translates to CASSGGGLLYEQYF.

The chain uses TRBV18 and TRBJ1-1; D is possibly TRBD1 (6 bases). The germline gives CDR1 KGHSH, CDR2 LQKENI. The V end lost 1 base, the J end lost 0 bases, and 9 bases lay between the germline ends. There are 15 residues in the CDR3. The CDR3 nucleotides are TGTGCCAGCTCACCACGCGAGGGGGTGAACACTGAAGCTTTCTTT. This codes for CASSPREGVNTEAFF.

The V gene is TRBV28, the J gene TRBJ2-7; 7 bases agree with TRBD2. The CDR3 is made up of 14 amino acids. The junction had 5 bases not matched to a gene; V was cut back by 2 bases and J by 4 bases. Germline assignment: CDR1 MDHEN and CDR2 SYDVKM. In nucleotides, the CDR3 is TGTGCCAGCAGTTTAGAGGGGAGGGGATACGAGCAGTACTTC. Residues: CASSLEGRGYEQYF.

The chain carries TRBV5-1 and TRBJ2-3; 7 positions agree with TRBD1. The V segment lost 1 base and the J segment 0 bases; nucleotides outside the gene matches: 11. The CDR3 is made up of 18 amino acids. In germline, CDR1 is SGHRS, CDR2 YFSETQ. This CDR3 reads CASSLISRGRTSTDTQYF. CDR3 nucleotides: TGCGCCAGCAGCTTGATATCTAGGGGGCGAACTAGCACAGATACGCAGTATTTT.

This rearrangement joins TRBV6-1 to TRBJ2-1; tentative D call: TRBD1 (6 bases). The germline V gene has CDR1 MNHNS and CDR2 SASEGT. The CDR3 has 14 amino acids. Between the trimmed V and J ends, which lost 4 bases and 7 bases, there was a span of 14 bases. CDR3 DNA sequence: TGTGCCAGCAGTGTCCGACAGGTCAGGAATGAGCAGTTCTTC. Translating it yields CASSVRQVRNEQFF.

The genes are TRBV2 and TRBJ1-2; 11 bases are shared with TRBD1. Germline V gives CDR1 SNHLY, CDR2 FYNNEI. The CDR3 runs to 14 residues. V gave up 4 bases and J gave up 8 bases; unmatched junction bases: 6. The CDR3 is CASSAKDRGPGYTF. Written as DNA, the CDR3 is TGTGCCAGCAGTGCCAAGGACAGGGGGCCCGGCTACACCTTC. Supplemented by reference TRBV2 and TRBJ1-2, the full variable domain reads EPEVTQTPSHQVTQMGQEVILRCVPISNHLYFYWYRQILGQKVEFLVSFYNNEISEKSEIFDDQFSVERPDGSNFTLKIRSTKLEDSAMYFCASSAKDRGPGYTFGSGTRLTVV.

CDR3 sequence: CSVETGANTIYF. The DNA for the CDR3 is TGCAGCGTCGAGACAGGGGCGAACACCATATATTTT. The genes are TRBV29-1 and TRBJ1-3; 8 bases map to TRBD1. Trimming at V came to 6 bases and at J to 7 bases, leaving 5 bases not matched to a gene. The CDR3 has 12 amino acids. Looked up from germline, CDR1 is SQVTM and CDR2 is ANQGSEA.

This rearrangement joins TRBV6-5 to TRBJ1-4; D call uncertain. The CDR3 totals 13 residues. Per the germline V gene, CDR1 is MNHEY and CDR2 is SVGAGI. V was pared by 3 bases and J by 12 bases, with 14 bases between. The CDR3 loop reads CASSYITEGELFF. CDR3 nucleotides: TGTGCCAGCAGTTATATCACCGAGGGCGAACTGTTTTTT.

The chain uses TRBV5-4 and TRBJ2-3; TRBD2 matches at 9 bases. Germline-derived CDR1 and CDR2 are SGHNT and YYREEE (reference sequence). This CDR3 region has 16 residues. V trimming: 3 bases; J trimming: 0 bases; junction bases outside the gene matches: 5. The CDR3 loop reads CASSSMTSGSTDTQYF. CDR3 bases: TGTGCCAGCAGCTCGATGACTAGCGGCAGCACAGATACGCAGTATTTT.

This sequence joins TRBV15 and TRBJ2-7, with a possible D match to TRBD1 (5 bases). V lost 3 bases, J lost 2 bases, and 11 bases lay in between. CDR1 is LNHNV, CDR2 YYDKDF, per germline (reference sequence). This CDR3 spans 14 amino acids. CDR3 sequence reads: CATSSRVFPYEQYF. For the CDR3, the DNA is TGTGCCACCAGCAGCAGGGTTTTTCCCTACGAGCAGTACTTC.

This chain links TRBV28 with TRBJ1-4, with D possibly matching TRBD1 (5 bases). This CDR3 spans 15 amino acids. V lost 6 bases and J 0 bases, leaving 11 bases between the germline ends. Germline values: CDR1 MDHEN, CDR2 SYDVKM. CDR3 residues: CASSRRQSTNEKLFF. The CDR3 bases are TGTGCCAGCAGCCGTAGACAGTCAACTAATGAAAAACTGTTTTTT.

J is TRBJ2-7 and V is TRBV18; D perhaps matches TRBD2 (5 bases). The CDR3 runs 17 residues. V was clipped by 0 bases and J by 2 bases, with 17 bases between them. Germline V gene sequence: CDR1 KGHSH, CDR2 LQKENI. The chain's CDR3 is CASSPPGARDAPYEQYF. The CDR3, as DNA: TGTGCCAGCTCACCACCGGGAGCTCGTGACGCCCCCTACGAGCAGTACTTC. Full variable domain (remainder filled in from reference TRBV18 and TRBJ2-7): NAGVMQNPRHLVRRRGQEARLRCSPMKGHSHVYWYRQLPEEGLKFMVYLQKENIIDESGMPKERFSAEFPKEGPSILRIQQVVRGDSAAYFCASSPPGARDAPYEQYFGPGTRLTVT.

The chain is built from TRBV18 and TRBJ1-5; possible D gene TRBD1, 5 bases. Germline loops: CDR1 KGHSH, CDR2 LQKENI. The germline V and J ends were trimmed by 2 bases and 0 bases, with 11 bases remaining between them. The CDR3 loop spans 16 amino acids. As DNA, the CDR3 is TGTGCCAGCTCACCAATGTCGACAGATAGCAATCAGCCCCAGCATTTT. It translates to CASSPMSTDSNQPQHF.

The chain recombines TRBV18 with TRBJ2-3, with 11 bases identical to TRBD2. The CDR3 sequence is 17 residues long. J gave up 0 bases and V 8 bases, and 10 bases lay outside the gene matches. The V gene's germline CDR1 is KGHSH and CDR2 LQKENI. The CDR3 region is CASLTSGGRTSTDTQYF. In DNA, the CDR3 is TGTGCCAGCCTTACTAGCGGGGGCCGAACTAGCACAGATACGCAGTATTTT. The full variable domain, its missing parts supplied by reference TRBV18 and TRBJ2-3, is NAGVMQNPRHLVRRRGQEARLRCSPMKGHSHVYWYRQLPEEGLKFMVYLQKENIIDESGMPKERFSAEFPKEGPSILRIQQVVRGDSAAYFCASLTSGGRTSTDTQYFGPGTRLTVL.

V gene TRBV4-2 combines with J gene TRBJ2-2, with TRBD2 identical over 9 bases. The CDR3 is made up of 17 amino acids. Germline V gene sequence: CDR1 LGHNA, CDR2 YNFKEQ. The V segment lost 4 bases and the J segment 4 bases; nucleotides outside the gene matches: 10. As DNA, the CDR3 is TGTGCCAGCAGCCGTACGGGAGGGCGGGGGGGCACCGGGGAGCTGTTTTTT. Translating gives CASSRTGGRGGTGELFF.

The chain uses TRBV28 and TRBJ1-4; D is undetermined. The CDR3 runs 15 residues. V was shortened by 7 bases and J by 5 bases, with 17 bases between the two germline ends. In germline, CDR1 is MDHEN, CDR2 SYDVKM. As DNA, the CDR3 is TGTGCCAGCACCGAGTCGGGAGATATCAATGAAAAACTGTTTTTT. It encodes CASTESGDINEKLFF.

The J gene is TRBJ2-3, the V gene TRBV5-1, with D uncertain. Trimming removed 0 bases at V and 0 bases at J, with 5 bases between. This CDR3 comprises 14 residues. CDR1 SGHRS and CDR2 YFSETQ come from the germline V gene. CDR3 region: CASSLVASTDTQYF. CDR3 nucleotide sequence: TGCGCCAGCAGCTTGGTGGCTAGCACAGATACGCAGTATTTT.

The V and J genes are TRBV4-1 and TRBJ2-5; TRBD1 aligns across 11 bases. Germline V gene lookup returns CDR1 MGHRA and CDR2 YSYEKL. CDR3 length: 16 residues. V shed 4 bases, J shed 4 bases, and the junction held 8 bases outside the gene matches. The CDR3 DNA reads TGCGCCAGCAGCCCTGGACAGGGGGCGCGTGGAGAGACCCAGTACTTC. This translates into CASSPGQGARGETQYF.

The J gene is TRBJ2-1, the V gene TRBV4-3, with 9 nucleotides matching TRBD1. The CDR3 spans 15 residues. Germline V gene data show CDR1 as LGHNA and CDR2 as YSLEER. V lost 3 bases, J lost 5 bases, and 5 bases stayed unmatched. The CDR3 protein is CASSQGQGPNNEQFF. Here the CDR3 DNA reads TGCGCCAGCAGCCAGGGACAGGGACCCAACAATGAGCAGTTCTTC.

This chain links TRBV2 with TRBJ1-6, with D perhaps matching TRBD1 (5 bases). Germline values: CDR1 SNHLY, CDR2 FYNNEI. The CDR3 spans 16 residues. V lost 10 bases and J lost 0, with 16 bases in between. CDR3: CATVPGRDSYNSPLHF. The CDR3 nucleotides are TGTGCCACCGTCCCAGGGCGGGACTCCTATAATTCACCCCTCCACTTT.

The J gene is TRBJ1-1, the V gene TRBV6-6; 8 nucleotides agree with TRBD1. CDR1 is MNHNY, CDR2 SVGAGI, per germline (reference sequence). With 6 bases clipped from V and 2 bases from J, the junction kept 5 bases outside the gene matches. This CDR3 is 14 amino acids long. The CDR3 protein is CASRPGQANTEAFF. Here the CDR3 DNA reads TGTGCCAGCAGACCGGGACAGGCCAACACTGAAGCTTTCTTT.

V usage is TRBV5-8 and J usage is TRBJ2-2; D is undetermined. The V gene lost 0 bases and the J gene lost 6 bases, with 6 bases spanning the gap. Per the germline V gene, CDR1 is SGHTS and CDR2 is YDEGEE. CDR3 length: 13 amino acids. In DNA form, the CDR3 reads TGTGCCAGCAGCTTGGTCTCCGCCGGGGAGCTGTTTTTT. Residues: CASSLVSAGELFF.

The V call is TRBV29-1, the J call TRBJ1-2; D is unclear. The CDR3 is 14 amino acids. V dropped 7 bases and J dropped 8 bases, with 23 bases sitting between them. Germline CDR1 and CDR2: SQVTM and ANQGSEA. The chain's CDR3 is CSADVEGIPGGYTF. CDR3 DNA: TGCAGCGCTGACGTAGAGGGAATACCCGGGGGCTACACCTTC. The complete variable domain, with remaining parts taken from reference TRBV29-1 and TRBJ1-2, reads SAVISQKPSRDICQRGTSLTIQCQVDSQVTMMFWYRQQPGQSLTLIATANQGSEATYESGFVIDKFPISRPNLTFSTLTVSNMSPEDSSIYLCSADVEGIPGGYTFGSGTRLTVV.

The CDR3 DNA follows: TGTGCCAGCAGTGAGACAGGGGGAGGGCAGCCCCAGCATTTT. This encodes CASSETGGGQPQHF. The V and J genes are TRBV6-1 and TRBJ1-5, with 9 bases identical to TRBD1. The CDR3 length is 14 residues. With 3 bases clipped from V and 7 bases from J, the junction kept 4 bases outside the gene matches. From germline, CDR1 is MNHNS and CDR2 SASEGT.

This chain uses TRBV6-6 with TRBJ2-7, with 9 bases lining up with TRBD1. Germline V gene lookup returns CDR1 MNHNY and CDR2 SVGAGI (reference sequence). This CDR3 has 16 amino acids. Germline trimming cut 2 bases from V and 4 bases from J; bases unmatched to any gene: 9. The CDR3 DNA reads as TGTGCCAGCAGTTACATGATACAGGGGGCTGGGTACGAGCAGTACTTC. This codes for CASSYMIQGAGYEQYF.

The rearrangement joins TRBV27 to TRBJ1-2; 7 bases fit TRBD1. The V segment lost 10 bases and the J segment 5 bases; nucleotides outside the gene matches: 10. The CDR3 is made up of 13 amino acids. CDR1 and CDR2 from the germline V gene are MNHEY and SMNVEV (reference sequence). CDR3 residues: CATGGRAGYGYTF. In nucleotides, the CDR3 is TGTGCCACAGGGGGGCGGGCTGGATATGGCTACACCTTC.